One sample yielded the 27 T cell receptor beta chains listed below, sequenced in a study of blood T cell repertoires in COVID-19. Libraries were prepared by immunoSEQ multiplex PCR; TCRdb keeps only in-frame clonotypes and omits some of them. The sample lists roughly 280,000 clones; 80% to 90% were seen once. Source material: PBMCs or T cells enriched from blood (not recorded which). The source of these receptors is a woman aged 18-29 years who had recovered from COVID-19.

J is TRBJ2-1 and V is TRBV4-1, with 11 bases identical to TRBD2. The CDR3 is 16 amino acids. Germline loops: CDR1 MGHRA, CDR2 YSYEKL. J gave up 4 bases and V 1 base, and 3 bases lay outside the gene matches. CDR3 loop: CASSQAGTSGYNEQFF. The CDR3 nucleotides are TGCGCCAGCAGCCAAGCGGGGACTAGCGGTTACAATGAGCAGTTCTTC.

This chain links TRBV5-8 with TRBJ2-7, with a possible D match to TRBD2 (6 bases). CDR3 length: 15 amino acids. In germline, CDR1 is SGHTS, CDR2 YDEGEE. Trimming pared 7 bases from V and 0 bases from J, leaving 17 bases between. CDR3 in amino acids: CASSPLPGSSYEQYF. CDR3 bases: TGTGCCAGCTCACCCCTCCCCGGGAGCTCCTACGAGCAGTACTTC.

This chain connects TRBV29-1 to TRBJ1-6, with 9 bases aligning to TRBD1. The V and J ends lost 7 bases and 5 bases, in that order; junction bases with no gene match: 21. The length of the CDR3 is 19 residues. Germline V gene data show CDR1 as SQVTM and CDR2 as ANQGSEA. CDR3 nucleotide sequence: TGCAGCGGGGACAGGGTCCCTTTCCCCCAGGTCTTCCATAATTCACCCCTCCACTTT. Translation gives CSGDRVPFPQVFHNSPLHF.

The J gene is TRBJ2-3, the V gene TRBV19, with 12 bases aligning to TRBD2. There are 17 residues in the CDR3. Germline-derived CDR1 and CDR2 are LNHDA and SQIVND (reference sequence). The V and J ends lost 1 base and 1 base, in that order; junction bases with no gene match: 3. The CDR3 is CASSIGSSGGGTDTQYF. As DNA, the CDR3 is TGTGCCAGTAGTATAGGGTCTAGCGGGGGGGGCACAGATACGCAGTATTTT.

This clone was counted once. The chain links TRBV3-1 (or the pseudogene TRBV3-2) to TRBJ2-1; TRBD2 agrees at 12 bases. The germline CDR1 and CDR2 sequences are LGHDT and YNNKEL (reference sequence). The V gene end was trimmed by 5 bases and the J gene end by 6 bases; junction bases not matched to a gene: 5. The CDR3 has 15 amino acids. The CDR3 nucleotides read TGTGCCAGCAGCTCACTAGCGGGGGGCCCCAATGAGCAGTTCTTC. The encoded protein is CASSSLAGGPNEQFF.

The chain is built from TRBV19 and TRBJ2-7; possibly TRBD1 for D (6 bases). The V and J ends lost 7 bases and 0 bases respectively, with 13 bases between them. Germline CDR1 is LNHDA and CDR2 is SQIVND (reference sequence). The CDR3 is made up of 14 amino acids. CDR3 coding DNA: TGTGCCAGTAAGAGAGAGGGGGACTCCTACGAGCAGTACTTC. Translating gives CASKREGDSYEQYF.

The chain combines TRBV28 with TRBJ1-2; maybe TRBD1 (6 bases). Trimming cost V 5 bases and J 2 bases, with 18 bases left between them. From germline, CDR1 is MDHEN and CDR2 SYDVKM. CDR3 length: 16 amino acids. The CDR3: CASSDRGAGRNYGYTF. CDR3 nucleotide sequence: TGTGCCAGCAGTGACCGGGGGGCAGGGAGGAACTATGGCTACACCTTC.

For this clone: Other DNA sequences from this sample encode an identical CDR3 as well. The chain links TRBV6-5 to TRBJ1-4; the match to TRBD1 covers 8 bases. Germline V gene lookup returns CDR1 MNHEY and CDR2 SVGAGI. The V gene end was trimmed by 6 bases and the J gene end by 7 bases; junction bases not matched to a gene: 4. This CDR3 spans 13 amino acids. The CDR3 reads CASRGQGGEKLFF. CDR3 DNA sequence: TGTGCCAGCAGAGGACAGGGCGGTGAAAAACTGTTTTTT.

CDR3 sequence reads: CASSEATGFSKLFF. The CDR3 coding sequence is TGTGCCAGCAGTGAAGCAACAGGGTTTAGTAAACTGTTTTTT. The V gene is TRBV6-1, the J gene TRBJ1-4, with D possibly TRBD1 on 6 matching bases. This CDR3 contains 14 residues. Per the germline V gene, CDR1 is MNHNS and CDR2 is SASEGT. The V end lost 0 bases, the J end lost 11 bases, and 13 bases lay between the germline ends.

This clone occurred once. The chain couples TRBV5-1 to TRBJ2-2; 11 bases are a match to TRBD2. Germline V gene sequence: CDR1 SGHRS, CDR2 YFSETQ. V gave up 3 bases and J gave up 6 bases; unmatched junction bases: 7. This CDR3 has 16 amino acids. The CDR3 is CASSSLTSGVAGELFF. In nucleotides, the CDR3 is TGCGCCAGCAGCTCACTGACTAGCGGGGTTGCCGGGGAGCTGTTTTTT.

The chain employs TRBV6-2 or TRBV6-3 and TRBJ2-5; tentative D call: TRBD1 (5 bases). V lost 5 bases and J lost 2, with 15 bases in between. Germline V gene sequence: CDR1 MNHEY, CDR2 SVGEGT. This CDR3 is built from 15 residues. The CDR3 coding sequence is TGTGCCAGCAGTATGCTCATACAGGTTCAAGAGACCCAGTACTTC. Protein: CASSMLIQVQETQYF.

This chain joins TRBV5-1 and TRBJ1-2; possible D gene TRBD1, 5 bases. The CDR3 totals 12 residues. Trimming left V 3 bases short and J 3 bases short, with 6 bases between. The germline CDR1 and CDR2 sequences are SGHRS and YFSETQ. Here the CDR3 DNA reads TGCGCCAGCAGCTGGGGGGACTATGGCTACACCTTC. Protein product: CASSWGDYGYTF.

The rearrangement uses TRBV3-1 (or the pseudogene TRBV3-2) and TRBJ2-7, with D possibly matching TRBD2 (6 bases). CDR3 length equals 14 residues. Germline V gene data show CDR1 as LGHDT and CDR2 as YNNKEL (reference sequence). Trimming took off 4 bases at V and 2 bases at J, with 12 bases between the two ends. CDR3 sequence reads: CASSPGGATYEQYF. CDR3 in DNA: TGTGCCAGCAGCCCCGGGGGTGCCACCTACGAGCAGTACTTC.

The chain links TRBV4-2 to TRBJ1-2; possibly TRBD1 for D (5 bases). The CDR3 sequence is 14 residues long. V shed 0 bases and J shed 8 bases, with 13 bases lying between them. The V gene's germline CDR1 is LGHNA and CDR2 YNFKEQ. CDR3 sequence: CASSQEGGAGGYTF. The CDR3 DNA reads TGTGCCAGCAGCCAAGAAGGTGGGGCGGGAGGCTACACCTTC.

The V call is TRBV5-1, the J call TRBJ2-3, with TRBD2 identical over 9 bases. Germline V gene sequence: CDR1 SGHRS, CDR2 YFSETQ. With 4 bases clipped from V and 3 bases from J, the junction kept 9 bases outside the gene matches. The CDR3 is 16 residues long. CDR3 sequence (DNA): TGCGCCAGCAGCGAGGGGCGCGGGGGGGCAACAGATACGCAGTATTTT. Its translation: CASSEGRGGATDTQYF.

This clone was recorded only once. V gene TRBV10-3 combines with J gene TRBJ1-1; D remains unclear. Germline V CDR1 and CDR2: ENHRY, SYGVKD. V was shortened by 0 bases and J by 4 bases, with 12 bases between the two germline ends. CDR3 length: 15 residues. The CDR3 coding sequence is TGTGCCATCAGTGAGTCAGGCGCCCGGGGCACTGAAGCTTTCTTT. Amino acids: CAISESGARGTEAFF.

A single count supports this clone. V and J are TRBV5-8 and TRBJ1-5; the match to TRBD1 covers 8 bases. The V gene's germline CDR1 is SGHTS and CDR2 YDEGEE. The CDR3 runs to 19 residues. Germline trimming cut 4 bases from V and 1 base from J; bases unmatched to any gene: 16. The CDR3 is CASSPGQAAGFVSNQPQHF. As DNA, the CDR3 is TGTGCCAGCAGCCCGGGACAGGCGGCGGGGTTTGTAAGCAATCAGCCCCAGCATTTT. The full variable domain, rest sourced from reference TRBV5-8 and TRBJ1-5, is EAGVTQSPTHLIKTRGQQATLRCSPISGHTSVYWYQQALGLGLQFLLWYDEGEERNRGNFPPRFSGRQFPNYSSELNVNALELEDSALYLCASSPGQAAGFVSNQPQHFGDGTRLSIL.

CDR3 sequence: CASRPTGSVSDTQYF. In DNA, the CDR3 is TGTGCCAGCAGACCGACAGGGTCAGTCTCAGATACGCAGTATTTT. The chain uses TRBV7-3 and TRBJ2-3, with 7 bases aligning to TRBD1. The CDR3 runs to 15 residues. Germline CDR1 is SGHTA and CDR2 is FQGTGA. V gave up 6 bases and J gave up 4 bases; unmatched junction bases: 10.

This clone was seen just once. The chain employs TRBV19 and TRBJ2-3; 8 positions match TRBD2. CDR1 is LNHDA and CDR2 is SQIVND in the germline V gene (reference sequence). Losses at the gene ends were 0 bases for V and 5 bases for J; bases not matched to a gene: 7. The CDR3 extends over 16 amino acids. CDR3 coding DNA: TGTGCCAGTAGTATAGAGCCCTCGGGGGGGGTAGATACGCAGTATTTT. Translating gives CASSIEPSGGVDTQYF.

The V and J genes are TRBV11-2 and TRBJ1-2; unclear D gene. The CDR3 totals 14 residues. The V end lost 1 base, the J end lost 3 bases, and 9 bases lay between the germline ends. Germline loops: CDR1 SGHAT, CDR2 FQNNGV. The CDR3 loop reads CASSLGRGYYGYTF. The DNA for the CDR3 is TGTGCCAGCAGCTTAGGTCGGGGTTACTATGGCTACACCTTC.

This clone was seen a few times. The chain joins TRBV12-3 or TRBV12-4 to TRBJ2-5; 8 bases match TRBD1. Trimming took 7 bases from V and 2 from J; bases not matched to a gene: 3. The CDR3 contains 13 residues. This CDR3 reads CASKRTGQETQYF. Written as DNA, the CDR3 is TGTGCCAGCAAGCGGACAGGGCAAGAGACCCAGTACTTC.

The chain employs TRBV27 and TRBJ1-1, with D possibly TRBD1 on 6 matching bases. CDR3 size: 15 residues. The V end lost 2 bases, the J end lost 5 bases, and 15 bases lay between the germline ends. Germline V gives CDR1 MNHEY, CDR2 SMNVEV (reference sequence). The CDR3 DNA sequence: TGTGCCAGCAGTTTAGGGGGCGCGAGGGTGACTGAAGCTTTCTTT. This sequence encodes CASSLGGARVTEAFF.

This clone was observed a single time. This chain links TRBV13 with TRBJ1-1; TRBD1 aligns across 8 bases. This CDR3 is 14 amino acids long. The germline gives CDR1 PRHDT, CDR2 FYEKMQ (reference sequence). V shed 4 bases, J shed 3 bases, and the junction held 4 bases outside the gene matches. CDR3: CASSSDRGDTEAFF. The CDR3 nucleotides read TGTGCCAGCAGCTCCGACAGGGGAGACACTGAAGCTTTCTTT. The whole variable domain, remainder taken from reference TRBV13 and TRBJ1-1, is AAGVIQSPRHLIKEKRETATLKCYPIPRHDTVYWYQQGPGQDPQFLISFYEKMQSDKGSIPDRFSAQQFSDYHSELNMSSLELGDSALYFCASSSDRGDTEAFFGQGTRLTVV.

The gene calls are TRBV10-3 and TRBJ2-7; maybe TRBD1 (6 bases). From germline, CDR1 is ENHRY and CDR2 SYGVKD. The CDR3 runs to 12 residues. V shed 8 bases and J shed 3 bases, with 11 bases lying between them. The CDR3 is CAISTGLYEQYF. CDR3 nucleotides: TGTGCCATCTCTACAGGGCTCTACGAGCAGTACTTC.

Notes on this clone: Other DNA variants within this sample encode the same CDR3. The V gene is TRBV2, the J gene TRBJ1-1, with D possibly being TRBD1 (5 bases). V lost 3 bases and J lost 2, with 7 bases in between. The CDR3 has 13 residues. Germline V lookup: CDR1 SNHLY, CDR2 FYNNEI. CDR3 region: CASSDQGNTEAFF. The CDR3, as DNA: TGTGCCAGCAGTGATCAGGGAAACACTGAAGCTTTCTTT. Based on the CDR3 plus reference TRBV2 and TRBJ1-1, the full variable domain is EPEVTQTPSHQVTQMGQEVILRCVPISNHLYFYWYRQILGQKVEFLVSFYNNEISEKSEIFDDQFSVERPDGSNFTLKIRSTKLEDSAMYFCASSDQGNTEAFFGQGTRLTVV.

The gene calls are TRBV3-1 (or the pseudogene TRBV3-2) and TRBJ1-1; D uncertain. V lost 5 bases and J lost 8, with 21 bases in between. The CDR3 is 15 residues long. CDR1 and CDR2 from the germline V gene are LGHDT and YNNKEL (reference sequence). This CDR3 is CASSNTDGLSTEAFF. In DNA, the CDR3 is TGTGCCAGCAGCAACACAGACGGCCTCTCGACCGAAGCTTTCTTT.

This rearrangement joins TRBV7-2 to TRBJ1-5, with D possibly TRBD1 on 6 matching bases. From germline, CDR1 is SGHTA and CDR2 FQGNSA. Between the trimmed V and J ends, which lost 0 bases and 4 bases, there was a span of 10 bases. This CDR3 is built from 15 residues. CDR3 loop: CASSLAPRGNQPQHF. CDR3 sequence (DNA): TGTGCCAGCAGCTTAGCCCCCAGGGGTAATCAGCCCCAGCATTTT.